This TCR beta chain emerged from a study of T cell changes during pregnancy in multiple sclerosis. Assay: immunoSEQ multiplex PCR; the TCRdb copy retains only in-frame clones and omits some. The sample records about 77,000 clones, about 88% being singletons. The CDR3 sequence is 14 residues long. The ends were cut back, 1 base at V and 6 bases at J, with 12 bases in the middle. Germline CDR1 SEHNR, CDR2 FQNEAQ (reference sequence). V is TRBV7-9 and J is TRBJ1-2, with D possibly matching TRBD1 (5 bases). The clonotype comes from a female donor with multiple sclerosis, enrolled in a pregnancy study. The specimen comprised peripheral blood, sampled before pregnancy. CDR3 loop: CASSLGRGIDGYTF. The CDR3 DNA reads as TGTGCCAGCAGCTTAGGGCGGGGGATTGATGGCTACACCTTC.